What follows are 9 T cell receptor beta chains derived from one specimen sequenced in a study of cytomegalovirus exposure and HLA in healthy donors. Some clones are missing from TCRdb's copy, which holds only in-frame ones; the method was immunoSEQ multiplex PCR. This sample has around 70,000 clones, with less than 95% found just once. Sequenced input: PBMCs. These receptors all come from a woman aged 18-29 years in good health and CMV-seropositive.

The rearrangement uses TRBV6-6 and TRBJ2-1, with 14 positions matching TRBD2. J was trimmed by 8 bases and V by 6 bases; bases with no gene match: 6. The germline CDR1 and CDR2 sequences are MNHNY and SVGAGI (reference sequence). The CDR3 extends over 15 amino acids. Here the CDR3 reads CASRRTSGGYHEQFF. The CDR3 region has the DNA TGTGCCAGCAGACGGACTAGCGGGGGGTACCATGAGCAGTTCTTC.

This clone was seen only once. The CDR3 region is CASSPVTGAGEKLFF. CDR3 bases: TGTGCCAGCAGCCCAGTGACAGGGGCGGGTGAAAAACTGTTTTTT. The chain has TRBV9 and TRBJ1-4; 8 nucleotides agree with TRBD1. V was clipped by 4 bases and J by 7 bases; unmatched bases: 9. The V gene's germline CDR1 is SGDLS and CDR2 YYNGEE. The CDR3 has 15 amino acids. Combining the CDR3 with reference TRBV9 and TRBJ1-4 gives the whole variable domain DSGVTQTPKHLITATGQRVTLRCSPRSGDLSVYWYQQSLDQGLQFLIQYYNGEERAKGNILERFSAQQFPDLHSELNLSSLELGDSALYFCASSPVTGAGEKLFFGSGTQLSVL.

The rearrangement joins TRBV7-9 to TRBJ2-7; 7 positions agree with TRBD1. The trim removed 1 base at V and 3 bases at J, leaving 6 bases unmatched. CDR3 length: 15 amino acids. Germline V CDR1 and CDR2: SEHNR, FQNEAQ (reference sequence). The CDR3 DNA is TGTGCCAGCAGCTTAGTAAGGGGGCGGAGCTACGAGCAGTACTTC. It specifies CASSLVRGRSYEQYF.

The V call is TRBV5-6, the J call TRBJ2-7, with 7 bases that match TRBD1. After removal of 3 bases from V and 4 bases from J, the junction contained 13 bases not matched to a gene. Germline CDR1 SGHDT, CDR2 YYEEEE. This CDR3 region has 16 residues. The CDR3 DNA reads TGTGCCAGCAGCTCGAGCCAGCAGGGGGTCATATACGAGCAGTACTTC. This translates into CASSSSQQGVIYEQYF.

DNA for the CDR3: TGTGCCTGGAGGGCGTACCGGAGCACGGGGGACCCCCAAAACATTCAGTACTTC. The encoded protein is CAWRAYRSTGDPQNIQYF. The chain carries TRBV30 and TRBJ2-4, with D possibly TRBD2 on 6 matching bases. The CDR3 has 18 amino acids. The V gene's germline CDR1 is GTSNPN and CDR2 SVGIG (reference sequence). The germline V and J ends were trimmed by 3 bases and 5 bases, with 26 bases remaining between them.

This sequence joins TRBV18 and TRBJ1-1; 9 bases agree with TRBD1. After removal of 2 bases from V and 1 base from J, the junction contained 2 bases not matched to a gene. CDR3 length equals 15 residues. Germline V gene lookup returns CDR1 KGHSH and CDR2 LQKENI. In DNA form, the CDR3 reads TGTGCCAGCTCACCAAGGACAGGGGAGAACACTGAAGCTTTCTTT. Protein product: CASSPRTGENTEAFF.

The rearrangement uses TRBV11-2 and TRBJ2-1; no firm D call. This CDR3 has 15 residues. Germline V gene data show CDR1 as SGHAT and CDR2 as FQNNGV. V dropped 0 bases and J dropped 15 bases, with 21 bases sitting between them. This CDR3 is CASSLEIGSFTQPFF. The CDR3 nucleotides are TGTGCCAGCAGCTTAGAAATTGGTAGCTTCACCCAACCGTTCTTC.

This rearrangement joins TRBV14 to TRBJ2-1; the D is unclear. This CDR3 is 13 amino acids long. Germline V gives CDR1 SGHDN, CDR2 FVKESK. Deletions cut 1 base from V and 10 bases from J, with 11 bases between. CDR3 residues: CASSQGRGSEQFF. CDR3 in DNA: TGTGCCAGCAGCCAAGGCCGCGGTTCAGAGCAGTTCTTC.

This rearrangement joins TRBV5-6 to TRBJ1-1; D is perhaps TRBD1 (5 bases). The CDR3 is made up of 15 amino acids. Germline lookup yields CDR1 SGHDT and CDR2 YYEEEE. V was clipped by 2 bases and J by 0 bases, with 11 bases between them. CDR3 in amino acids: CASSLGAWMNTEAFF. CDR3 DNA: TGTGCCAGCAGCTTAGGGGCATGGATGAACACTGAAGCTTTCTTT.